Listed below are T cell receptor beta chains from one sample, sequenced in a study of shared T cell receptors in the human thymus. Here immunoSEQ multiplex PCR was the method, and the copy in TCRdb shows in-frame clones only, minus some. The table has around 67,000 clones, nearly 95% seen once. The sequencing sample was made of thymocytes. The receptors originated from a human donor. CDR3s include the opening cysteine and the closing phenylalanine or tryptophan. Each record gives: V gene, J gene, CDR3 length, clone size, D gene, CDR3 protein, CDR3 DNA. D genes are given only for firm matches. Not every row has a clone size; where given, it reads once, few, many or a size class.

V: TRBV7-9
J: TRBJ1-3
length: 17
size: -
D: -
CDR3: CASSPRVGGNSGNTIYF
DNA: TGTGCCAGCAGCCCCAGGGTAGGGGGGAACTCTGGAAACACCATATATTTT

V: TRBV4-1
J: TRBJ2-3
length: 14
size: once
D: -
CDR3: CASSQAADTDTQYF
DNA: TGCGCCAGCAGCCAAGCGGCAGACACAGATACGCAGTATTTT

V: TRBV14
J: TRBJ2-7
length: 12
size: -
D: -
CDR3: CASSQDGYEQYF
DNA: TGTGCCAGCAGCCAAGACGGATACGAGCAGTACTTC

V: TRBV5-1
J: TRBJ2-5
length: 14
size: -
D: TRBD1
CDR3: CASSLRDSQETQYF
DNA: TGCGCCAGCAGCTTGCGGGACAGCCAAGAGACCCAGTACTTC

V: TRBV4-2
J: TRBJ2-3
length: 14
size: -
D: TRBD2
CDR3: CASSLSGPTDTQYF
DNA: TGTGCCAGCAGCCTTAGCGGGCCCACAGATACGCAGTATTTT

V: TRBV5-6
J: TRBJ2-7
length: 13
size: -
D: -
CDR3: CASTLTDPYEQYF
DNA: TGTGCCAGCACCCTGACAGACCCCTACGAGCAGTACTTC

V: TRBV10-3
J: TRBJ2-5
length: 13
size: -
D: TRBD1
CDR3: CAISESTGGSQYF
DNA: TGTGCCATCAGTGAGTCAACAGGGGGGTCCCAGTACTTC

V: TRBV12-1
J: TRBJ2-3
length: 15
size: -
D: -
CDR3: CASSVCGGAIDTQYF
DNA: TGTGCCAGCAGCGTGTGTGGGGGGGCTATAGATACGCAGTATTTT

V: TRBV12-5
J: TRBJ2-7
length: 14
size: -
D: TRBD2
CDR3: CASGLTRGGYEQYF
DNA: TGTGCTAGTGGTTTGACCCGCGGGGGCTACGAGCAGTACTTC

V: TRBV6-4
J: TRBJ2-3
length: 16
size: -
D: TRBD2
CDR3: CASSVHAGGHNDTQYF
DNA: TGTGCCAGCAGTGTGCATGCGGGGGGGCATAATGATACGCAGTATTTT

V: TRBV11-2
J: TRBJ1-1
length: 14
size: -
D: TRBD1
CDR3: CASIPGGGNTEAFF
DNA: TGTGCCAGCATCCCGGGAGGGGGCAACACTGAAGCTTTCTTT

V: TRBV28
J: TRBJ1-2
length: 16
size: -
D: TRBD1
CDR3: CASSSEIWDSRTGYTF
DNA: TGTGCCAGCAGTTCCGAGATTTGGGACAGCCGGACGGGCTACACCTTC

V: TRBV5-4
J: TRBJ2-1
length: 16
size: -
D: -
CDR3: CASSFSGSPKYPEQFF
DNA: TGTGCCAGCAGCTTCTCCGGGAGCCCGAAGTATCCTGAGCAGTTCTTC

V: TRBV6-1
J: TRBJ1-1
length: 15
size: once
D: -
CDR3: CASSEARQGDTEAFF
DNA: TGTGCCAGCAGTGAAGCCCGGCAGGGCGACACTGAAGCTTTCTTT

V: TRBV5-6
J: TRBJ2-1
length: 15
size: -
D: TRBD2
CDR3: CASSLDLAEITIEFF
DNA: TGTGCCAGCAGCTTGGACCTAGCGGAGATAACTATAGAGTTCTTC

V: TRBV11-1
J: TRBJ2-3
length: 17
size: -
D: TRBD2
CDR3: CASSKKGLAGVTDTQYF
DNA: TGTGCCAGCAGCAAAAAGGGACTAGCGGGGGTCACAGATACGCAGTATTTT

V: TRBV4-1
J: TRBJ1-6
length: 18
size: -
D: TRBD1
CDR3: CASSQVPTGGVYNSPLHF
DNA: TGCGCCAGCAGCCAAGTCCCAACAGGGGGGGTTTATAATTCACCCCTCCACTTT

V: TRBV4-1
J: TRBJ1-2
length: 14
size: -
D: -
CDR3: CASSHPLGPYGYTF
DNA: TGCGCCAGCAGCCACCCTTTGGGGCCTTATGGCTACACCTTC

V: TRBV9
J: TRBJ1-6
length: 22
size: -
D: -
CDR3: CASSSETILGAGVVAGNSPLHF
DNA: TGTGCCAGCAGCTCTGAAACAATATTGGGGGCAGGGGTGGTTGCGGGGAATTCACCCCTCCACTTT

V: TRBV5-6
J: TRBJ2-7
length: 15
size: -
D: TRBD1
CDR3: CASSFWTGPVYEQYF
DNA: TGTGCCAGCAGCTTTTGGACAGGGCCCGTCTACGAGCAGTACTTC

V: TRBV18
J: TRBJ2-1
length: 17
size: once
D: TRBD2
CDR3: CASSPGTSGGPHNEQFF
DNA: TGTGCCAGCTCACCAGGGACTAGCGGGGGGCCCCACAATGAGCAGTTCTTC

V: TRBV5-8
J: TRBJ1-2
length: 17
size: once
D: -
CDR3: CASSLEAGCLPNYGYTF
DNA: TGTGCCAGCAGCTTGGAGGCAGGGTGCCTCCCTAACTATGGCTACACCTTC

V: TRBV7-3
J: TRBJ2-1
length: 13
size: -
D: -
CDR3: CASSSDIYNEQFF
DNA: TGTGCCAGCAGCTCGGACATTTACAATGAGCAGTTCTTC

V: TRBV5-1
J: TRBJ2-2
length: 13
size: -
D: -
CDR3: CASSEGTTGELFF
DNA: TGCGCCAGCAGCGAGGGGACGACCGGGGAGCTGTTTTTT

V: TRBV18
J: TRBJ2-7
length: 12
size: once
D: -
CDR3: CASSPSKCEQYF
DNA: TGTGCCAGCTCACCAAGTAAGTGCGAGCAGTACTTC

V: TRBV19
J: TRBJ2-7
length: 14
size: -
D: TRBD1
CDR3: CASSITGAIDEQYF
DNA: TGTGCCAGTAGTATTACAGGGGCCATAGACGAGCAGTACTTC

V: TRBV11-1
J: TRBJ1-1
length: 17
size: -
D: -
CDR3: CASSLVSCSGVFMEAFF
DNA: TGTGCCAGCAGCTTAGTTTCTTGTTCAGGCGTTTTTATGGAGGCTTTCTTT

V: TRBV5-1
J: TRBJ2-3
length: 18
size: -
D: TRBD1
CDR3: CATRDRGKVDGGTDTQYF
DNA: TGCGCCACCCGGGACAGGGGGAAGGTTGATGGTGGCACAGATACGCAGTATTTT

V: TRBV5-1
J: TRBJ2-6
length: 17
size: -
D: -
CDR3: CASSGKDSHSGANVLTF
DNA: TGCGCCAGCAGCGGAAAGGACAGCCACTCTGGGGCCAACGTCCTGACTTTC

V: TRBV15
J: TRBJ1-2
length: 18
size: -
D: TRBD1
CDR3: CATSRNPLPGQPNYGYTF
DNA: TGTGCCACCAGCAGGAACCCTTTACCGGGACAGCCCAACTATGGCTACACCTTC

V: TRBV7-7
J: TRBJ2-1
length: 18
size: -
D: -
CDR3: CASSLRPPEGGSYNEQFF
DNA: TGTGCCAGCAGCTTGAGACCCCCTGAGGGGGGCTCCTACAATGAGCAGTTCTTC

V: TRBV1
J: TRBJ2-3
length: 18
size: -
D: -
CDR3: CTSSQVSGGRICTDTQYF
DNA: TGCACCAGCAGCCAAGTTTCGGGGGGTAGGATCTGTACAGATACGCAGTATTTT

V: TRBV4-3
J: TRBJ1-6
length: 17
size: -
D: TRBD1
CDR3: CASSQVDREYSNSPLHF
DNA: TGCGCCAGCAGCCAAGTTGACAGGGAATACAGTAATTCACCCCTCCACTTT

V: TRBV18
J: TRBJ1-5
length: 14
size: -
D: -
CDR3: CASSSGVSNQPQHF
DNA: TGTGCCAGCTCTTCGGGAGTTAGCAATCAGCCCCAGCATTTT

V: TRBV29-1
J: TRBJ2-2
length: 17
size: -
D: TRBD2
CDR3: CSVGSLAGGLNTGELFF
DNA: TGCAGCGTTGGATCTCTAGCGGGGGGGCTGAACACCGGGGAGCTGTTTTTT

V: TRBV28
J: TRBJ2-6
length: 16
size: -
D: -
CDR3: CASSSLRGSGANVLTF
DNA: TGTGCCAGCAGTTCTCTGCGGGGCTCTGGGGCCAACGTCCTGACTTTC

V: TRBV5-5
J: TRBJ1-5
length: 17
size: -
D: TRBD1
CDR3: CASSFGTGGWSNQPQHF
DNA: TGTGCCAGCAGCTTCGGGACAGGGGGCTGGAGCAATCAGCCCCAGCATTTT

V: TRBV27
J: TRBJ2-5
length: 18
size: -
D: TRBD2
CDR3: CASSHPPGAGGLWETQYF
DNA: TGTGCCAGCAGTCACCCGCCCGGGGCGGGGGGGCTTTGGGAGACCCAGTACTTC

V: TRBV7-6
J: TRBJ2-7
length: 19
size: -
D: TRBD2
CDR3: CASSLASTSGGRGEVEQYF
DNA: TGTGCCAGCAGCTTAGCTTCGACTAGCGGGGGGCGCGGGGAGGTCGAGCAGTACTTC

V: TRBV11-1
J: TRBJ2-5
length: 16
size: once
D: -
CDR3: CASSSGALTAHETQYF
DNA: TGTGCCAGCAGCTCCGGTGCGTTAACGGCGCACGAGACCCAGTACTTC

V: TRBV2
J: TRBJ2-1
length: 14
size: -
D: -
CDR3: CASRTAVYNDEQFF
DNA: TGTGCCAGCAGGACAGCGGTCTACAATGATGAGCAGTTCTTC

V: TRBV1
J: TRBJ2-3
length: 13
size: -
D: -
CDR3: CTIRTPEGDTQYF
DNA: TGCACCATACGGACGCCGGAGGGAGATACGCAGTATTTT

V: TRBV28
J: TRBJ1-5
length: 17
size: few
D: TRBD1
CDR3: CASSLPHRGASNQPQHF
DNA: TGTGCCAGCAGTCTCCCTCACAGGGGGGCTAGCAATCAGCCCCAGCATTTT

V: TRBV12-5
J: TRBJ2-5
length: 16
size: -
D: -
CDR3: CASGLIRARPGQEQYF
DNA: TGTGCTAGTGGTTTGATCCGGGCCCGCCCGGGCCAAGAGCAGTACTTC

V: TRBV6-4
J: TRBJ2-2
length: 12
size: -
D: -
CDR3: CASRGDTGELFF
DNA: TGTGCCAGCAGGGGGGACACCGGGGAGCTGTTTTTT

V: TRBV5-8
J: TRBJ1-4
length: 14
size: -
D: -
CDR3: CASSVTEFNEKLFF
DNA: TGTGCCAGCAGCGTGACAGAGTTTAATGAAAAACTGTTTTTT

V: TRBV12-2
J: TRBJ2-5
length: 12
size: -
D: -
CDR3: CARDTRVGTQYF
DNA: TGTGCAAGGGATACTAGGGTCGGGACCCAGTACTTC

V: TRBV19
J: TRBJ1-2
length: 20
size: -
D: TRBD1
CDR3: CASSIRDSTPLLTLPLGYTF
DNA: TGTGCCAGTAGTATCCGGGACAGTACCCCTCTTTTAACCCTACCCCTTGGCTACACCTTC

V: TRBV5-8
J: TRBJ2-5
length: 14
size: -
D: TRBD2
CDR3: CASGEGNGQETQYF
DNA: TGTGCCAGTGGGGAGGGGAATGGGCAAGAGACCCAGTACTTC

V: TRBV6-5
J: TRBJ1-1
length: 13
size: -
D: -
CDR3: CASSPFENTEAFF
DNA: TGTGCCAGCAGCCCCTTCGAGAACACTGAAGCTTTCTTT